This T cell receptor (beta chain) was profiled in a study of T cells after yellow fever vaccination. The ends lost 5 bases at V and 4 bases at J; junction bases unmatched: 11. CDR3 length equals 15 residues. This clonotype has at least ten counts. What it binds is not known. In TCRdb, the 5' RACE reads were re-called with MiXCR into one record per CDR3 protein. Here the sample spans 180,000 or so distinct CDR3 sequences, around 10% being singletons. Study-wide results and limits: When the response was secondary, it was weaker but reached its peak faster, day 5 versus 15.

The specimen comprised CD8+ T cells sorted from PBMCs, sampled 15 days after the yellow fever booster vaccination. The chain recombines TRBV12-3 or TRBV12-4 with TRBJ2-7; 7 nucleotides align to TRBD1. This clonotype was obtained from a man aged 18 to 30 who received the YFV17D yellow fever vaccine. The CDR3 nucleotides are TGTGCCAGCAGTCACGCCGGGACAGATCGATACGAGCAGTACTTC. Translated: CASSHAGTDRYEQYF.